The 21 T cell receptor beta chains listed next were all sequenced from one sample in a study of T cells in Graves' hyperthyroidism and ophthalmopathy. The source material, RNA transcripts, was used to amplify TCR beta CDR3 regions. The study used the HTBI primer set for a first-round RT-PCR of the TCR CDR3. In TCRdb, the multiplex PCR reads were re-called with MiXCR into one record per CDR3 protein. Among roughly 700,000 distinct CDR3 sequences listed, 17% were seen once. The sequencing input was blood. Source of these receptors: a man aged 50 to 60 with Graves' hyperthyroidism.

This clonotype was seen ten or more times. The chain links TRBV9 to TRBJ2-3; TRBD1 might be the D (6 bases). This CDR3 has 15 amino acids. Germline CDR1 is SGDLS and CDR2 is YYNGEE. V was cut by 4 bases and J by 2 bases, with 14 bases left in between. CDR3 bases: TGTGCCAGCAGCAAGGACGGACAGACCACAGATACGCAGTATTTT. Translated: CASSKDGQTTDTQYF.

This clonotype was counted ten times or more. The chain combines TRBV11-3 with TRBJ2-1; D assignment may be TRBD1 or TRBD2 (5 bases each). The CDR3 loop spans 15 amino acids. From germline, CDR1 is SGHNT and CDR2 YENEEA. The ends were cut back, 3 bases at V and 0 bases at J, with 9 bases in the middle. The CDR3: CASSLRGLSYNEQFF. The CDR3 coding sequence is TGTGCCAGCAGCTTGAGGGGTCTCTCCTACAATGAGCAGTTCTTC.

This clonotype was recorded only once. This chain links TRBV20-1 with TRBJ2-5; 10 bases are a match to TRBD2. This CDR3 is 15 amino acids long. Germline trimming cut 1 base from V and 2 bases from J; bases unmatched to any gene: 4. In germline, CDR1 is DFQATT, CDR2 SNEGSKA (reference sequence). DNA for the CDR3: TGCAGTGCTAGAGGGAATAGCGGGAGGCAAGAGACCCAGTACTTC. This encodes CSARGNSGRQETQYF.

The V call is TRBV6-1, the J call TRBJ1-5; the D gene is possibly TRBD1 (5 bases). The V and J ends lost 11 bases and 2 bases respectively, with 16 bases between them. This CDR3 has 14 amino acids. From germline, CDR1 is MNHNS and CDR2 SASEGT. The CDR3 DNA is TGTGCCGGAAACAAGGGAGGGGGCAATCAGCCCCAGCATTTT. This gives the protein CAGNKGGGNQPQHF.

This clonotype was recorded at least ten times. V gene TRBV12-3 or TRBV12-4 combines with J gene TRBJ1-3; D remains unclear. The CDR3 is 19 residues long. V gave up 6 bases and J gave up 0 bases, with 24 bases separating them. For the CDR3, the DNA is TGTGCCAGCAGCTTCAGAACGAGGGCTCCGGGCCGCTCTGGAAACACCATATATTTT. Protein: CASSFRTRAPGRSGNTIYF.

This clonotype showed up many times. This rearrangement joins TRBV6-2 or TRBV6-3 to TRBJ2-7, with D unresolved. V dropped 0 bases and J dropped 2 bases, with 2 bases sitting between them. CDR3 length: 12 amino acids. Germline-derived CDR1 and CDR2 are MNHEY and SVGEGT. The CDR3 spells CASSYSAYEQYF. CDR3 DNA: TGTGCCAGCAGTTACTCTGCCTACGAGCAGTACTTC.

The V call is TRBV7-8, the J call TRBJ1-5, with D perhaps matching TRBD1 (5 bases). Trimming stripped 5 bases from V and 0 bases from J, with 14 bases between. Per germline, CDR1 SGHVS and CDR2 FQNEAQ. The CDR3 loop spans 16 amino acids. The CDR3 nucleotides are TGTGCCAGCAGCCCCGGGACTGCAAATAGCAATCAGCCCCAGCATTTT. Translating it yields CASSPGTANSNQPQHF.

The sample holds many counts of this clonotype. The J gene is TRBJ1-5, the V gene TRBV27; D call uncertain. Trimming left V 0 bases short and J 5 bases short, with 8 bases between. Looked up from germline, CDR1 is MNHEY and CDR2 is SMNVEV (reference sequence). The CDR3 is made up of 14 amino acids. The CDR3 nucleotides are TGTGCCAGCAGTTTATCAGGGTACGATCAGCCCCAGCATTTT. This translates into CASSLSGYDQPQHF.

V gene TRBV11-2 combines with J gene TRBJ2-3; 8 positions match TRBD2. Germline-derived CDR1 and CDR2 are SGHAT and FQNNGV. Losses at the gene ends were 5 bases for V and 2 bases for J; bases not matched to a gene: 18. The CDR3 covers 19 residues. CDR3 DNA sequence: TGTGCCAGCAGCCCTTTCGGGACTAGTGGGATGGGGGACACAGATACGCAGTATTTT. Amino acids: CASSPFGTSGMGDTDTQYF.

V gene TRBV7-2 combines with J gene TRBJ2-7; 9 bases match TRBD2. CDR1 and CDR2 (germline): SGHTA, FQGNSA. The CDR3 loop spans 16 amino acids. J lost 4 bases, V lost 5 bases, and 12 bases had no gene match. This CDR3 reads CASSLTPGTSSYEQYF. The CDR3 DNA reads TGTGCCAGCAGCCTTACGCCAGGGACTAGCTCTTACGAGCAGTACTTC.

This clonotype was seen ten or more times. DNA of the CDR3: TGTGCCAGCAGTTTATCGGGGGGACACCTCTATGGCTACACCTTC. This sequence encodes CASSLSGGHLYGYTF. The gene calls are TRBV27 and TRBJ1-2, with a possible D match to TRBD1 (6 bases). The V end was cut by 0 bases, the J end by 4 bases, with 12 bases between. This CDR3 has 15 amino acids. The germline gives CDR1 MNHEY, CDR2 SMNVEV (reference sequence).

In its sample, this clonotype was seen many times. The J gene is TRBJ2-1, the V gene TRBV30; no reliable D call. The length of the CDR3 is 13 residues. Germline lookup yields CDR1 GTSNPN and CDR2 SVGIG (reference sequence). V shed 4 bases and J shed 8 bases, with 15 bases lying between them. As DNA, the CDR3 is TGTGCCTGGACCATGTATCAGCCTTATGAGCAGTTCTTC. This codes for CAWTMYQPYEQFF.

This clonotype was observed at least ten times. The V gene is TRBV30, the J gene TRBJ1-4; D possibly corresponds to TRBD1 (5 bases). The CDR3 runs to 13 residues. Germline V gene sequence: CDR1 GTSNPN, CDR2 SVGIG (reference sequence). Trimming took 4 bases from V and 8 from J, leaving 14 bases between them. Here the CDR3 reads CAWTRQGGEKLFF. Here the CDR3 DNA reads TGTGCCTGGACCCGGCAGGGAGGGGAAAAACTGTTTTTT.

Ten or more counts support this clonotype. The chain links TRBV6-1 to TRBJ2-5; D remains ambiguous. The CDR3 is made up of 14 amino acids. V gave up 0 bases and J gave up 2 bases, with 7 bases separating them. Germline V lookup: CDR1 MNHNS, CDR2 SASEGT. CDR3 sequence (DNA): TGTGCCAGCAGTGAAGCGATGGTACAAGAGACCCAGTACTTC. It yields the protein CASSEAMVQETQYF.

The chain couples TRBV6-1 to TRBJ1-2; TRBD1 might be the D (5 bases). Germline loops: CDR1 MNHNS, CDR2 SASEGT. The CDR3 sequence is 14 residues long. V was cut by 2 bases and J by 3 bases, with 10 bases left in between. The CDR3 loop is CASSEYVGHYGYTF. As DNA, the CDR3 is TGTGCCAGCAGTGAATACGTGGGGCACTATGGCTACACCTTC.

This clonotype occurred many times. This rearrangement joins TRBV13 to TRBJ1-2; D is undetermined. This CDR3 is built from 13 residues. Looked up from germline, CDR1 is PRHDT and CDR2 is FYEKMQ (reference sequence). V was clipped by 3 bases and J by 7 bases, with 12 bases between them. The CDR3: CASSFRTVRGYTF. The CDR3 DNA reads TGTGCCAGCAGCTTCCGGACCGTTCGTGGCTACACCTTC.

Regarding this clonotype: A clone one base away is much larger, so this may be a read error. The V and J genes are TRBV3-1 and TRBJ2-5; D perhaps matches TRBD1 (6 bases). Trimming removed 5 bases at V and 2 bases at J, with 15 bases between. There are 15 residues in the CDR3. Germline lookup yields CDR1 LGHDT and CDR2 YNNKEL (reference sequence). CDR3 in amino acids: CASSGSGTTQETQYF. DNA of the CDR3: TGTGCCAGCAGCGGTAGTGGGACAACACAAGAGACCCAGTACTTC.

Many counts were recorded for this clonotype. CDR3 coding DNA: TGTGCCAGCAGTTTGCTATCAGGACAGTATAATTCACCCCTCCACTTT. Translated: CASSLLSGQYNSPLHF. The chain links TRBV28 to TRBJ1-6; D is perhaps TRBD1 (6 bases). The CDR3 spans 16 residues. The germline CDR1 and CDR2 sequences are MDHEN and SYDVKM. V was cut by 3 bases and J by 4 bases, with 13 bases left in between.

The chain is built from TRBV7-2 and TRBJ2-7; 12 positions agree with TRBD2. The germline CDR1 and CDR2 sequences are SGHTA and FQGNSA. The V gene end was trimmed by 4 bases and the J gene end by 6 bases; junction bases not matched to a gene: 1. The length of the CDR3 is 13 residues. The CDR3 DNA is TGTGCCAGCAGCTGGACTAGCGGGATCGAGCAGTACTTC. Its translation: CASSWTSGIEQYF.

This clonotype has ten or more counts. The V call is TRBV7-2, the J call TRBJ2-7; TRBD2 agrees at 12 bases. V lost 2 bases, J lost 5 bases, and 1 base stayed unmatched. CDR1 SGHTA and CDR2 FQGNSA come from the germline V gene. This CDR3 contains 14 residues. CDR3 sequence (DNA): TGTGCCAGCAGCTTACTAGCGGGAGGGAACGAGCAGTACTTC. This gives the protein CASSLLAGGNEQYF.

About this clonotype: This sequence may be a read error, since a much larger clone differs from it by one base. This chain joins TRBV7-6 and TRBJ2-5; D is uncertain. Trimming took off 1 base at V and 2 bases at J, with 8 bases between the two ends. CDR1 and CDR2 from the germline V gene are SGHVS and FNYEAQ. This CDR3 spans 14 amino acids. CDR3 protein: CASSLDADQETQYF. CDR3 DNA: TGTGCCAGCAGCTTAGACGCGGATCAAGAGACCCAGTACTTC. The entire variable domain, with the rest obtained from reference TRBV7-6 and TRBJ2-5, is as follows: GAGVSQSPRYKVTKRGQDVALRCDPISGHVSLYWYRQALGQGPEFLTYFNYEAQQDKSGLPNDRFSAERPEGSISTLTIQRTEQRDSAMYRCASSLDADQETQYFGPGTRLLVL.